The present TCR beta chain was sequenced within a study of blood T cell repertoires in COVID-19. About the study: Sites in the United States, Italy and Spain provided acute and convalescent COVID-19 samples. PBMCs, B-cell-depleted T cells, or T cells provided the cDNA or gDNA that made up the material.

Original methodology: Estimation of nucleated cell counts relied on the amplification of reference gene primers. The protocol was immunoSEQ multiplex PCR, while the TCRdb copy is restricted to in-frame clones and leaves out a portion. Clone size and the V and J calls come from that table; the DNA yielded D and trimming. The sample lists 140,000 or so clones, around 80% occurring once. Germline CDR1 reads LGHDT; CDR2 reads YNNKEL (reference sequence). CDR3 length: 13 residues. V lost 2 bases to trimming and J lost 2 bases, with 3 bases between them. The rearrangement links TRBV3-1 (or the pseudogene TRBV3-2) to TRBJ2-2; D not certain. The receptor was derived from a man between 65 and 85 years old who had recovered from COVID-19. Sequenced input: peripheral blood. CDR3 DNA sequence: TGTGCCAGCAGCCAATATAACACCGGGGAGCTGTTTTTT. It translates to CASSQYNTGELFF.